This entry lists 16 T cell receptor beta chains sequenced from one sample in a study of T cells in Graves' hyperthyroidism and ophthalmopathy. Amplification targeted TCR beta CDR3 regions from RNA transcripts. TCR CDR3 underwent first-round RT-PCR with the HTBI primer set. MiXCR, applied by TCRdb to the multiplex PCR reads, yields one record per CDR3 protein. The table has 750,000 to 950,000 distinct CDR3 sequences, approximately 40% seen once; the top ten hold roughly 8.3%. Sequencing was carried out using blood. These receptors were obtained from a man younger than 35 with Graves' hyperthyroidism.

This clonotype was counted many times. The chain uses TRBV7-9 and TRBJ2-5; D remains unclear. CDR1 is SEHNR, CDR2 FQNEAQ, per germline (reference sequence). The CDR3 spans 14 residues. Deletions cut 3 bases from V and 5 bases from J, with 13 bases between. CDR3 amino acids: CASSFDGRRETQYF. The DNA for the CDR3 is TGTGCCAGCAGCTTTGATGGTAGAAGGGAGACCCAGTACTTC.

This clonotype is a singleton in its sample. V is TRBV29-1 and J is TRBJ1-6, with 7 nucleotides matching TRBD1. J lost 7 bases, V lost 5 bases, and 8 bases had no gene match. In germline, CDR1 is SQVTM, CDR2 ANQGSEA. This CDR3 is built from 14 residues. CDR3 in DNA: TGCAGCGTTACCACCGGGACAGACAATTCACCCCTCCACTTT. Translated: CSVTTGTDNSPLHF.

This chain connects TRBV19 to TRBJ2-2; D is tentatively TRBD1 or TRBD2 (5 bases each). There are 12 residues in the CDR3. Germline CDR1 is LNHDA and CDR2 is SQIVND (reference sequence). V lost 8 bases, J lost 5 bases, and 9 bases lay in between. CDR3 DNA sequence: TGTGCCAGTCTAGGGGAGACCGGGGAGCTGTTTTTT. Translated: CASLGETGELFF.

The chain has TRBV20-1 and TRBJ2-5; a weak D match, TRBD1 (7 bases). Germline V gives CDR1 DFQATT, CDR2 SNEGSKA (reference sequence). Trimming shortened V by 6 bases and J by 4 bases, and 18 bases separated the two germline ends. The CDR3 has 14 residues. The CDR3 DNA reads TGCAGTGCCAATCAGGGGGGCCCAGCAGAGACCCAGTACTTC. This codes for CSANQGGPAETQYF.

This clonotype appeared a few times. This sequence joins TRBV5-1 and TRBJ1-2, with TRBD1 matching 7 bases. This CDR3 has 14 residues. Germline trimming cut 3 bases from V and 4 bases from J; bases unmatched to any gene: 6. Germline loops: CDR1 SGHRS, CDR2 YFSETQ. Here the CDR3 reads CASSSGQPAYGYTF. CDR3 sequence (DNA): TGCGCCAGCAGCTCGGGACAGCCTGCCTATGGCTACACCTTC.

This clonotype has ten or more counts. The CDR3 spells CASSYMGQGGSPLHF. The CDR3 nucleotides are TGTGCCAGTAGTTATATGGGACAGGGAGGTTCACCCCTCCACTTT. The rearrangement uses TRBV19 and TRBJ1-6, with 9 nucleotides matching TRBD1. Germline assignment: CDR1 LNHDA and CDR2 SQIVND (reference sequence). Trimming took 5 bases from V and 9 from J; bases not matched to a gene: 8. This CDR3 spans 15 amino acids.

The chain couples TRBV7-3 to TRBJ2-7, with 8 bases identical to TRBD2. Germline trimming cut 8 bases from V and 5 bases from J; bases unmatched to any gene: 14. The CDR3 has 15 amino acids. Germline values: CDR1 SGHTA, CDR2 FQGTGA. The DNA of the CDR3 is TGTGCCAGCGGCCTACAGGAAGCGGGAGAGGACGAGCAGTACTTC. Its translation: CASGLQEAGEDEQYF.

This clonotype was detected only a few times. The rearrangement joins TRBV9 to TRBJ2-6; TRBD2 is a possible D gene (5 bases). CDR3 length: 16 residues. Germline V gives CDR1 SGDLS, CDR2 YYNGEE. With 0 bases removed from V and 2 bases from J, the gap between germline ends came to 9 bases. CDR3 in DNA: TGTGCCAGCAGCGTAGATAGGGAGACTGGGGCCAACGTCCTGACTTTC. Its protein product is CASSVDRETGANVLTF.

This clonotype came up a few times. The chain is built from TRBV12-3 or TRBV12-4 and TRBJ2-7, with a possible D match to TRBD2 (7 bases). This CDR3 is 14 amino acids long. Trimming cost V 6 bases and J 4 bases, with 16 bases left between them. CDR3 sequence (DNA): TGTGCCAGCAGCCGAGGGGGGGAGAGGTACGAGCAGTACTTC. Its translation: CASSRGGERYEQYF.

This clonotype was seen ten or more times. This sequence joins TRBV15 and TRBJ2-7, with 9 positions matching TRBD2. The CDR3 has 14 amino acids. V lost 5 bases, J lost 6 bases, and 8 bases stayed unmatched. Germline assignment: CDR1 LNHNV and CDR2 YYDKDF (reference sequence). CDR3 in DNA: TGTGCCACCAGCGGCGGCGGGAGGGCCGCCGAGCAGTACTTC. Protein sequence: CATSGGGRAAEQYF.

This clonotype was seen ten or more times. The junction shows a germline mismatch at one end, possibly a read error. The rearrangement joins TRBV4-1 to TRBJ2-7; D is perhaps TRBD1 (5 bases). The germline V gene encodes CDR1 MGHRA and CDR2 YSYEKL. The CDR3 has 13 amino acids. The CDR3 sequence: CASSQDQGYEQYF. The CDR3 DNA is TGTGCCAGTAGTCAGGACCAGGGCTACGAGCAGTACTTC.

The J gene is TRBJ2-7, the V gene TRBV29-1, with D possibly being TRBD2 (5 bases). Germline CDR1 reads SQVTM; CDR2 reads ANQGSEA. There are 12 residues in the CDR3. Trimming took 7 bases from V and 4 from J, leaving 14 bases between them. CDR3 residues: CSAQAGGYEQYF. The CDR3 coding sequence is TGCAGCGCCCAGGCGGGCGGGTACGAGCAGTACTTC.

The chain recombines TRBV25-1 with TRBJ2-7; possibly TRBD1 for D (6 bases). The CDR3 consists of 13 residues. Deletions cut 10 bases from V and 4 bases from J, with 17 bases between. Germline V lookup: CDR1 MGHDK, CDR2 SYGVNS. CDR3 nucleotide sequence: TGTGCCATCCCCGCGCTAGGGGGTTACGAGCAGTACTTC. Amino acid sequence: CAIPALGGYEQYF.

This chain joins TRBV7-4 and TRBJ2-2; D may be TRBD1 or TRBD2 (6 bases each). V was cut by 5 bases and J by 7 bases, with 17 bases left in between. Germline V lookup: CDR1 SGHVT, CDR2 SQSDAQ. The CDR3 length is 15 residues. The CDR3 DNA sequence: TGTGCCAGCAGCGTTGAACCAAGGGGGGACGGGGAGCTGTTTTTT. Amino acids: CASSVEPRGDGELFF.

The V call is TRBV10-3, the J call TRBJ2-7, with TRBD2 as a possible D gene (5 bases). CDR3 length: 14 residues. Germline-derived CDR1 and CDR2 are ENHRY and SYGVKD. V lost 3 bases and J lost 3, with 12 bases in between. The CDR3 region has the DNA TGTGCCATCAGTGAAACCTCCCGGGGCTACGAGCAGTACTTC. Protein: CAISETSRGYEQYF.

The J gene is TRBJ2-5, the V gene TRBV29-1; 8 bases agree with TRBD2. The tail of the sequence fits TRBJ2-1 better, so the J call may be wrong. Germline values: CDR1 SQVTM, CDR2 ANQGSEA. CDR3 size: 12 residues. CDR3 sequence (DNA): TGCAGCTCAGGGACTAGGTTGACTGAGCAGTTCTTC. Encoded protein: CSSGTRLTEQFF.